Listed here are 11 T cell receptor beta chains from one sample, sequenced in a study of naive and memory T cell subsets. Ligated cDNA underwent four rounds of PCR with nested alpha and beta constant region primers and SP2. One entry per CDR3 protein results from TCRdb running MiXCR on the 5' RACE reads. The repertoire has about 62,000 distinct CDR3 sequences, 8% of them found once; the top ten carry about 19%. A UMI-containing oligonucleotide was joined by 3' ligation to the TCR cDNA template. The receptors here all came from a female donor in good health.

This chain uses TRBV5-1 with TRBJ2-7, with 9 bases fitting TRBD1. Germline assignment: CDR1 SGHRS and CDR2 YFSETQ. The ends lost 0 bases at V and 4 bases at J; junction bases unmatched: 5. CDR3 length: 15 residues. CDR3 nucleotides: TGCGCCAGCAGCTTGGCTGGACAGGGGATATACGAGCAGTACTTC. It specifies CASSLAGQGIYEQYF.

This clonotype was counted only a few times. The chain has TRBV19 and TRBJ1-1; 10 bases map to TRBD1. Germline V CDR1 and CDR2: LNHDA, SQIVND (reference sequence). The CDR3 is 13 residues long. V lost 3 bases, J lost 10 bases, and 5 bases stayed unmatched. The CDR3 nucleotides are TGTGCCAGTAGTATGGGACAGGGGTCTGGAGCTTTCTTT. Amino acids: CASSMGQGSGAFF.

The chain joins TRBV6-1 to TRBJ2-1, with 15 bases aligning to TRBD2. Trimming took 7 bases from V and 9 from J; bases not matched to a gene: 7. The CDR3 is 15 residues long. The germline gives CDR1 MNHNS, CDR2 SASEGT. Written as DNA, the CDR3 is TGTGCCAGCACCGCCGGACTAGCGGGGGGGGGTGAGCAGTTCTTC. It specifies CASTAGLAGGGEQFF.

J is TRBJ1-5 and V is TRBV27, with D possibly being TRBD1 (5 bases). Looked up from germline, CDR1 is MNHEY and CDR2 is SMNVEV (reference sequence). Trimming took off 3 bases at V and 5 bases at J, with 14 bases between the two ends. The CDR3 length is 15 residues. This CDR3 is CASSFVRVEYQPQHF. The CDR3 DNA is TGTGCCAGCAGTTTTGTCAGGGTAGAATATCAGCCCCAGCATTTT.

The sample holds a few counts of this clonotype. The chain is built from TRBV2 and TRBJ2-3; D unclear. V lost 7 bases and J 0 bases, leaving 8 bases between the germline ends. In germline, CDR1 is SNHLY, CDR2 FYNNEI. This CDR3 is 13 amino acids long. The CDR3 reads CASTEDSTDTQYF. The CDR3 nucleotides read TGTGCCAGCACCGAAGACAGCACAGATACGCAGTATTTT.

This clonotype came up a few times. V usage is TRBV9 and J usage is TRBJ1-1; no clear D gene. Germline assignment: CDR1 SGDLS and CDR2 YYNGEE. The CDR3 consists of 14 residues. The germline V and J ends were trimmed by 4 bases and 1 base, with 11 bases remaining between them. The CDR3, as DNA: TGTGCCAGCAGCCCCCGACTACAGAACACTGAAGCTTTCTTT. This sequence encodes CASSPRLQNTEAFF.

This clonotype was seen at least ten times. The chain joins TRBV4-1 to TRBJ2-5, with a weak D call TRBD2 (6 bases). The CDR3 runs 18 residues. V was shortened by 0 bases and J by 7 bases, with 24 bases between the two germline ends. From germline, CDR1 is MGHRA and CDR2 YSYEKL. The CDR3 coding sequence is TGCGCCAGCAGCCAAGATTCAAACCCGGGGGTGCCCCCATGGACCCAGTACTTC. Translating gives CASSQDSNPGVPPWTQYF.

The chain uses TRBV29-1 and TRBJ1-2; TRBD1 aligns across 7 bases. Germline V gene lookup returns CDR1 SQVTM and CDR2 ANQGSEA. V was clipped by 2 bases and J by 0 bases; unmatched bases: 6. CDR3 length: 15 residues. The CDR3: CSVERDSETNYGYTF. The DNA for the CDR3 is TGCAGCGTTGAACGGGACAGCGAAACTAACTATGGCTACACCTTC.

In its sample, this clonotype was seen a few times. This sequence joins TRBV7-9 and TRBJ2-3; 7 bases are a match to TRBD1. The J segment lost 4 bases and the V segment lost 3 bases, leaving 4 bases of the junction unmatched. Germline lookup yields CDR1 SEHNR and CDR2 FQNEAQ (reference sequence). The CDR3 has 14 amino acids. The CDR3 region is CASSFIQGSDTQYF. As DNA, the CDR3 is TGTGCCAGCAGCTTTATACAGGGGTCAGATACGCAGTATTTT. Looking up the rest from reference TRBV7-9 and TRBJ2-3 gives the full variable domain: DTGVSQNPRHKITKRGQNVTFRCDPISEHNRLYWYRQTLGQGPEFLTYFQNEAQLEKSRLLSDRFSAERPKGSFSTLEIQRTEQGDSAMYLCASSFIQGSDTQYFGPGTRLTVL.

This sequence joins TRBV5-6 and TRBJ2-1; D might be TRBD2 (6 bases). V was shortened by 5 bases and J by 8 bases, with 20 bases between the two germline ends. CDR1 is SGHDT and CDR2 is YYEEEE in the germline V gene. This CDR3 has 15 residues. The CDR3: CASSRADYPGYEQFF. CDR3 in DNA: TGTGCCAGCAGTCGCGCGGACTATCCAGGATATGAGCAGTTCTTC.

This clonotype was recorded a few times. The chain uses TRBV6-5 and TRBJ1-1; D ambiguous. V lost 5 bases to trimming and J lost 4 bases, with 14 bases between them. The CDR3 covers 14 residues. Germline V gene lookup returns CDR1 MNHEY and CDR2 SVGAGI. The CDR3 sequence is CASSTLGGLTEAFF. The CDR3 DNA reads TGTGCCAGCAGTACGTTGGGAGGGCTCACTGAAGCTTTCTTT.